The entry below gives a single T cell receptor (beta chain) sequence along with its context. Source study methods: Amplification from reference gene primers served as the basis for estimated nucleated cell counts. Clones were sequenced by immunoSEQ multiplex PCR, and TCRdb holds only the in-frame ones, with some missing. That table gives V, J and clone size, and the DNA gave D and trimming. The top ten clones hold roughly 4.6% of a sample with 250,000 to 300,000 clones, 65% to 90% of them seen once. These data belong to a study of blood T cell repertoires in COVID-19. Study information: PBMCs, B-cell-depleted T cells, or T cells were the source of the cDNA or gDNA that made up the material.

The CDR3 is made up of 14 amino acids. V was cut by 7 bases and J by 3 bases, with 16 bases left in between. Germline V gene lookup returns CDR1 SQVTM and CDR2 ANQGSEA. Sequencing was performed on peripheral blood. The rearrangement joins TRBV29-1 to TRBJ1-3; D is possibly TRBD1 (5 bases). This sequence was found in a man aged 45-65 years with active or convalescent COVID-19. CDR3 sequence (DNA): TGCAGCGCAGTGACAGACTCTGTTGGAAACACCATATATTTT. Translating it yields CSAVTDSVGNTIYF.